These T cell receptor beta chains were read from a single sample in a study. One entry per CDR3 protein results from TCRdb running MiXCR on the RT-PCR reads. The sample lists hundreds of thousands of distinct CDR3 sequences, 12% to 15% seen once, with 3.6% in the top ten. Material: memory CD4+ T cells from blood. These receptors all stem from a female donor in good health, serving as a healthy control. The CDR3 runs from the conserved cysteine through the conserved F or W.

v_call: TRBV29-1
j_call: TRBJ1-1
cdr3_aa: CSVVPGFSNTEAFF

v_call: TRBV20-1
j_call: TRBJ2-1
cdr3_aa: CSATSSYNEQFF

v_call: TRBV5-1
j_call: TRBJ2-7
cdr3_aa: CASSLSGTTYEQYF

v_call: TRBV5-6
j_call: TRBJ2-3
cdr3_aa: CASSLTSGAGDTQYF

v_call: TRBV7-3
j_call: TRBJ2-3
cdr3_aa: CASSRTRTDTQYF

v_call: TRBV5-1
j_call: TRBJ2-1
cdr3_aa: CASSSEGGSYNEQFF

v_call: TRBV12-3/TRBV12-4
j_call: TRBJ1-5
cdr3_aa: CASRGQTLGQPQHF

v_call: TRBV5-6
j_call: TRBJ2-1
cdr3_aa: CASSLYRDRDSYGEQFF

v_call: TRBV7-9
j_call: TRBJ1-2
cdr3_aa: CASSVGQYYGYTF

v_call: TRBV20-1
j_call: TRBJ2-7
cdr3_aa: CSASKGVNEQYF

v_call: TRBV12-3/TRBV12-4
j_call: TRBJ2-2
cdr3_aa: CASSWGLASTGELFF

v_call: TRBV20-1
j_call: TRBJ1-1
cdr3_aa: CSVLFSNTEAFF

v_call: TRBV5-1
j_call: TRBJ2-3
cdr3_aa: CASSLEWASTDTQYF

v_call: TRBV10-3
j_call: TRBJ2-1
cdr3_aa: CAIRGLAGGYGEQFF

v_call: TRBV12-3/TRBV12-4
j_call: TRBJ2-7
cdr3_aa: CASSLGRGLGYEQYF

v_call: TRBV20-1
j_call: TRBJ1-5
cdr3_aa: CSARKPGQGARISNQPQHF

v_call: TRBV29-1
j_call: TRBJ2-2
cdr3_aa: CSVGGTSSGELFF

v_call: TRBV7-2
j_call: TRBJ2-1
cdr3_aa: CASSLGGGTKVEQFF

v_call: TRBV12-3/TRBV12-4
j_call: TRBJ2-5
cdr3_aa: CASSLGLAGALQETQYF

v_call: TRBV20-1
j_call: TRBJ2-5
cdr3_aa: CSARAGTGAGETQYF

v_call: TRBV20-1
j_call: TRBJ2-7
cdr3_aa: CSAPTSAEQYF

v_call: TRBV29-1
j_call: TRBJ1-1
cdr3_aa: CSVERVVNTEAFF

v_call: TRBV25-1
j_call: TRBJ2-3
cdr3_aa: CASERDTVDTQYF

v_call: TRBV6-5
j_call: TRBJ2-3
cdr3_aa: CASSRTDSSTDTQYF

v_call: TRBV29-1
j_call: TRBJ1-2
cdr3_aa: CSVPSDRSYGYTF

v_call: TRBV28
j_call: TRBJ2-7
cdr3_aa: CASSFAGGTYEQYF

v_call: TRBV5-5
j_call: TRBJ2-5
cdr3_aa: CASSLRQDSETQYF

v_call: TRBV5-1
j_call: TRBJ2-2
cdr3_aa: CASSLVRETNTGELFF

v_call: TRBV20-1
j_call: TRBJ2-7
cdr3_aa: CSANKVNSYEQYF

v_call: TRBV24-1
j_call: TRBJ2-3
cdr3_aa: CATSEGGWGSGDTQYF

v_call: TRBV7-2
j_call: TRBJ2-3
cdr3_aa: CASSVTSGRARGTDTQYF

v_call: TRBV5-6
j_call: TRBJ2-5
cdr3_aa: CASSLGGTGGTQYF

v_call: TRBV20-1
j_call: TRBJ2-2
cdr3_aa: CSASGPRQGELFF

v_call: TRBV10-1
j_call: TRBJ2-1
cdr3_aa: CASSQGLAVNEQFF

v_call: TRBV20-1
j_call: TRBJ1-2
cdr3_aa: CSAGLGDYGYTF

v_call: TRBV12-3/TRBV12-4
j_call: TRBJ1-5
cdr3_aa: CASSPGTGARGANQPQHF

v_call: TRBV18
j_call: TRBJ2-7
cdr3_aa: CASSPRGENYEQYF

v_call: TRBV6-6
j_call: TRBJ1-1
cdr3_aa: CASSAAATEAFF

v_call: TRBV19
j_call: TRBJ2-1
cdr3_aa: CASSIFPGDEQFF

v_call: TRBV7-2
j_call: TRBJ2-7
cdr3_aa: CASSSTGTAYEQYF

v_call: TRBV6-1
j_call: TRBJ1-1
cdr3_aa: CASSEGRARNTEAFF

v_call: TRBV5-1
j_call: TRBJ2-7
cdr3_aa: CASSLLPQGAKGYEQYF

v_call: TRBV20-1
j_call: TRBJ2-7
cdr3_aa: CSARALAGASEQYF

v_call: TRBV28
j_call: TRBJ2-3
cdr3_aa: CASSFLAGGEDTQYF

v_call: TRBV7-2
j_call: TRBJ2-5
cdr3_aa: CASSPPGSGSLKTQYF

v_call: TRBV7-3
j_call: TRBJ1-1
cdr3_aa: CASSPPTGSVAEAFF

v_call: TRBV12-3/TRBV12-4
j_call: TRBJ1-1
cdr3_aa: CASSLKGGGLTEAFF

v_call: TRBV20-1
j_call: TRBJ2-2
cdr3_aa: CSAELAGVQTGELFF